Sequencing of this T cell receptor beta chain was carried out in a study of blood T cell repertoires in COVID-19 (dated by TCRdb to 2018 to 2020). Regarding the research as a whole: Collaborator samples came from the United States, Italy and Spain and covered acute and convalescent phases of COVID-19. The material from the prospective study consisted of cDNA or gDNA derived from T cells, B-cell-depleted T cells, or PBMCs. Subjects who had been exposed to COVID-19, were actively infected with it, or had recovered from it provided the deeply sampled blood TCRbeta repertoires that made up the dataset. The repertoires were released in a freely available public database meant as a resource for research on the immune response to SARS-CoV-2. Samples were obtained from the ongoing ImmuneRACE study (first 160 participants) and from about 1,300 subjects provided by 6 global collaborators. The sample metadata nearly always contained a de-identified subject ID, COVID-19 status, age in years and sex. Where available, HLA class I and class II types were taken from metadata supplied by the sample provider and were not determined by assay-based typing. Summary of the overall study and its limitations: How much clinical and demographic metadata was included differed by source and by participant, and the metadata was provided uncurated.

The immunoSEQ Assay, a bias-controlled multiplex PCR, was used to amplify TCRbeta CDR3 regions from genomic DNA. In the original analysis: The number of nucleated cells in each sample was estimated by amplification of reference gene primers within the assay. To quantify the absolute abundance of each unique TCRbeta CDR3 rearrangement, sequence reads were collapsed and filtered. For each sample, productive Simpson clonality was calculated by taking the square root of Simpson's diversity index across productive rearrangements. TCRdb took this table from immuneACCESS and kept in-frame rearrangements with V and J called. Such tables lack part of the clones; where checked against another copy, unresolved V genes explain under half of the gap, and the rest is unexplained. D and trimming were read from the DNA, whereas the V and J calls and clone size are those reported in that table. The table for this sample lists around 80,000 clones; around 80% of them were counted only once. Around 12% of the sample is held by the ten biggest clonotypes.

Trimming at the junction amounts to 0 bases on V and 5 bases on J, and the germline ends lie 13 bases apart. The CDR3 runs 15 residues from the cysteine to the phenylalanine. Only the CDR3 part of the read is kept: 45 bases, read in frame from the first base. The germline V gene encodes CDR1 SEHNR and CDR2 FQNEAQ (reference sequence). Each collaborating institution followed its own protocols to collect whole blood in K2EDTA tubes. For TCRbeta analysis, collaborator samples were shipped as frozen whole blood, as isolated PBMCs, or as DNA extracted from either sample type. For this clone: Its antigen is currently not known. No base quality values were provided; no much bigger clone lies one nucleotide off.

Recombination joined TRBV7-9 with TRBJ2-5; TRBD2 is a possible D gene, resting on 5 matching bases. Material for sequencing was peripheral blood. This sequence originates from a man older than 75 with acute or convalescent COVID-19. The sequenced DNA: TGTGCCAGCAGCTTAGCGATGGGTGGCGGGGAGACCCAGTACTTC. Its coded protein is CASSLAMGGGETQYF.